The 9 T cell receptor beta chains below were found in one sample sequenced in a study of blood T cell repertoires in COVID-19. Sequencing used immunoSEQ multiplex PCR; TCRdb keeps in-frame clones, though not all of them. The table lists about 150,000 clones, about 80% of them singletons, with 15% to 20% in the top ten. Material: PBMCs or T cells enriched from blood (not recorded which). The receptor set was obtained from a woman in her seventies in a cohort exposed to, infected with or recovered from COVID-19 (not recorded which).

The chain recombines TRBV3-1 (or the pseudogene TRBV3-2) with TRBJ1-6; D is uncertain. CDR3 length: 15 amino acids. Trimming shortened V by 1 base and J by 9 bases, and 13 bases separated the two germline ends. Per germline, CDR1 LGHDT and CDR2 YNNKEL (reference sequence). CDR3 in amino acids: CASSQGPGSGSPLHF. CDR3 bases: TGTGCCAGCAGCCAAGGCCCGGGTTCTGGTTCACCCCTCCACTTT.

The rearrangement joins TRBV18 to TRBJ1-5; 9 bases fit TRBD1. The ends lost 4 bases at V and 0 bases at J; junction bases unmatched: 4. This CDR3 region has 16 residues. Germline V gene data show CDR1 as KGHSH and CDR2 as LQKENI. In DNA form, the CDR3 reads TGTGCCAGCTCACTAGGACAGGGGTATAGCAATCAGCCCCAGCATTTT. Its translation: CASSLGQGYSNQPQHF.

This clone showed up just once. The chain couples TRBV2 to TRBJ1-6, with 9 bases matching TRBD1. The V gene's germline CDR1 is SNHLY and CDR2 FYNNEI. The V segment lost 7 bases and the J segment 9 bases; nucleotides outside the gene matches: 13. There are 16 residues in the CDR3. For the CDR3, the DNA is TGTGCCAGCACAGTCCCGGGACAGGGAAAAGCTTCACCCCTCCACTTT. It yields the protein CASTVPGQGKASPLHF. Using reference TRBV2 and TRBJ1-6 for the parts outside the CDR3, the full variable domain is EPEVTQTPSHQVTQMGQEVILRCVPISNHLYFYWYRQILGQKVEFLVSFYNNEISEKSEIFDDQFSVERPDGSNFTLKIRSTKLEDSAMYFCASTVPGQGKASPLHFGNGTRLTVT.

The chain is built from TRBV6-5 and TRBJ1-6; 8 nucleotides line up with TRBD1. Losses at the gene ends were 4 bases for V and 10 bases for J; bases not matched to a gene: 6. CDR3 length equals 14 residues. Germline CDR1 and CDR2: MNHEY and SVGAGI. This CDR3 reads CASSSWTGRSPLHF. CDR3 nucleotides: TGTGCCAGCAGTTCCTGGACAGGGCGATCACCCCTCCACTTT.

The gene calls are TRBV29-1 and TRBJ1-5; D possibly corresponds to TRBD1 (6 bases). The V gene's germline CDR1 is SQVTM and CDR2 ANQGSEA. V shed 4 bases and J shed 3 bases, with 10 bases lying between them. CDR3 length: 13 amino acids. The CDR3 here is CSVAQGLNQPQHF. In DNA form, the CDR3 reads TGCAGCGTTGCACAGGGCCTCAATCAGCCCCAGCATTTT.

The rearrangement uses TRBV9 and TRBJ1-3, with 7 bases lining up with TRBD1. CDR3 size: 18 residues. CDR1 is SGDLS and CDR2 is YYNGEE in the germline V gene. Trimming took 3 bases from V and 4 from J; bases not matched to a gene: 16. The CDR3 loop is CASSGGPGQVPKGNTIYF. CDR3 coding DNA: TGTGCCAGCAGCGGGGGTCCCGGACAGGTCCCCAAGGGAAACACCATATATTTT.

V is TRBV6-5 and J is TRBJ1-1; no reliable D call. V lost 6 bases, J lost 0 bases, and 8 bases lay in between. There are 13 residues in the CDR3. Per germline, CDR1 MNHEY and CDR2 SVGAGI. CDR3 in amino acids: CASRRGVNTEAFF. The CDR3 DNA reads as TGTGCCAGCAGAAGAGGAGTGAACACTGAAGCTTTCTTT.

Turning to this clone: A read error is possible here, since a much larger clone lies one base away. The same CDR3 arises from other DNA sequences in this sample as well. The CDR3 nucleotides read TGTGCCATCCGGAGAGTTGGGCAGGGCGGCGGTCAGCCCCAGCATTTT. Encoded protein: CAIRRVGQGGGQPQHF. The chain uses TRBV2 and TRBJ1-5; a possible D gene is TRBD1 (5 bases). CDR1 and CDR2 from the germline V gene are SNHLY and FYNNEI. CDR3 size: 16 residues. Between the trimmed V and J ends, which lost 10 bases and 6 bases, there was a span of 25 bases.

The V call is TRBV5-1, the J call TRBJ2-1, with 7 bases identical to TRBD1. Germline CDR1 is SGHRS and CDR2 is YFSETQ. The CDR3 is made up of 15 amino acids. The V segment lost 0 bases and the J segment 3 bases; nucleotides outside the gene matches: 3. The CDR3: CASSLGTGVYNEQFF. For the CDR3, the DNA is TGCGCCAGCAGCTTGGGAACAGGGGTCTACAATGAGCAGTTCTTC.